This TCR beta chain was sequenced in a study of blood T cell repertoires in COVID-19. As for the study in general: Samples taken during acute and convalescent COVID-19 were collected in the United States, Italy and Spain. T cells, B-cell-depleted T cells, or PBMCs supplied cDNA or gDNA.

This CDR3 contains 16 residues. CDR1 is MNHEY, CDR2 SVGEGT, per germline. Losses at the gene ends were 0 bases for V and 5 bases for J; bases not matched to a gene: 7. As handled by the study authors: Reference gene primers were amplified, and this amplification served to estimate nucleated cell counts. Assay used: immunoSEQ multiplex PCR; TCRdb lists only in-frame clones, some missing. Clone size and V and J calls were adopted from that table, with D and trimming inferred from the DNA. The sample has roughly 34,000 clones; over 90% are singletons. This sequence was found in a man in his 60s with active or convalescent COVID-19. Sequenced: peripheral blood. The chain links TRBV6-2 or TRBV6-3 to TRBJ2-5; TRBD2 aligns across 9 bases. The CDR3 reads CASSYSISGSPETQYF. Written as DNA, the CDR3 is TGTGCCAGCAGTTACTCTATTAGCGGGAGCCCGGAGACCCAGTACTTC.